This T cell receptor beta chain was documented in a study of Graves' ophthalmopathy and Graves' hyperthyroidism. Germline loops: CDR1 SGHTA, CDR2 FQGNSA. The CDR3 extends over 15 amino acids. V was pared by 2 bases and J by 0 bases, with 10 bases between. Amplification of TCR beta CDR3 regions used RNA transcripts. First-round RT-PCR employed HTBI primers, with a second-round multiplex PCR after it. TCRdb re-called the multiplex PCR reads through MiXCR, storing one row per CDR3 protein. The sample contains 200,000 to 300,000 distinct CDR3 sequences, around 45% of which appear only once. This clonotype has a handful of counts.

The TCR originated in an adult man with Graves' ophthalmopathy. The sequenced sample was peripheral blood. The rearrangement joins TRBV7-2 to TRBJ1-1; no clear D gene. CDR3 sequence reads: CASSLYGTMNTEAFF. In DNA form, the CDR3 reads TGTGCCAGCAGCTTATACGGCACCATGAACACTGAAGCTTTCTTT. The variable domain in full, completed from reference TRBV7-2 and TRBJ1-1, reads GAGVSQSPSNKVTEKGKDVELRCDPISGHTALYWYRQSLGQGLEFLIYFQGNSAPDKSGLPSDRFSAERTGGSVSTLTIQRTQQEDSAVYLCASSLYGTMNTEAFFGQGTRLTVV.